A selection of T cell receptor beta chains follows, all from one sample in a study of blood T cell repertoires in COVID-19. Clones were sequenced by immunoSEQ multiplex PCR, and TCRdb holds only the in-frame ones, with some missing. The repertoire holds roughly 160,000 clones, about four fifths seen once, with 7.5% to 8.5% in the top ten. Sequencing used peripheral blood. The receptors here all came from a woman in her fifties or sixties with COVID-19, enrolled during active disease. The CDR3 runs from the conserved cysteine through the conserved F or W. Each record gives: D gene, clone size, V gene, J gene, CDR3 DNA, CDR3 protein. D genes are given only for firm matches. Clone size, where shown, is once, few, many, or a class for clones that have expanded.

TRBD1,-,TRBV28,TRBJ1-4,TGTGCCATTACAGGGGGCCTTAATGAAAAACTGTTTTTT,CAITGGLNEKLFF
TRBD1,-,TRBV28,TRBJ2-6,TGTGCCAGCAGTTTAGACAGGGGGACGCCTGGGGCCAACGTCCTGACTTTC,CASSLDRGTPGANVLTF
TRBD2,-,TRBV28,TRBJ2-6,TGTGCCAGCAGCCTCATTGGGGAGGGTAGCAACGTCCTGACTTTC,CASSLIGEGSNVLTF
-,-,TRBV5-4,TRBJ2-3,TGTGCCAGCAGAGGTTTTGGGGGGGATACGCAGTATTTT,CASRGFGGDTQYF
-,few,TRBV5-1,TRBJ2-3,TGCGCCAGCAGCTTGGACAGAAACACAGATACGCAGTATTTT,CASSLDRNTDTQYF
TRBD1,-,TRBV18,TRBJ2-7,TGTGCCAGCTCCCCGGGACAGATCTCCTACGAGCAGTACTTC,CASSPGQISYEQYF
TRBD2,-,TRBV5-4,TRBJ2-7,TGTGCCAGCAGCCCCGGGGGGGTACTAGCGCGTTCGGGGTACGAGCAGTACTTC,CASSPGGVLARSGYEQYF
TRBD2,-,TRBV23-1,TRBJ2-6,TGCGCCAGCAGCCTCACCCGAGCGGGGGACCGCTCTGGGGCCAACGTCCTGACTTTC,CASSLTRAGDRSGANVLTF
TRBD2,-,TRBV4-1,TRBJ2-1,TGCGCCAGCAGCCAATCTAGGGCTAGCGGACCGAGCGGCTCCTACAATGAGCAGTTCTTC,CASSQSRASGPSGSYNEQFF
TRBD1,few,TRBV27,TRBJ2-5,TGTGCCAGCAGACCGGGGACAGGTCGAGAGACCCAGTACTTC,CASRPGTGRETQYF
TRBD2,-,TRBV6-1,TRBJ2-5,TGTGCCAGCAGTTCCGCGACTAGCGGGGGAGAGACCCAGTACTTC,CASSSATSGGETQYF
-,-,TRBV18,TRBJ2-2,TGTGCCAGCTCACCACGCCGGGACATAGACACCGGGGAGCTGTTTTTT,CASSPRRDIDTGELFF
TRBD1,-,TRBV9,TRBJ2-5,TGTGCCAGCAGTGTAGGAGCGGTGACAGGGGGCTTAATAGAGACCCAGTACTTC,CASSVGAVTGGLIETQYF
-,-,TRBV28,TRBJ2-5,TGTGCCAGCGGCCCTAGACAAGAGACCCAGTACTTC,CASGPRQETQYF
TRBD2,-,TRBV4-3,TRBJ2-2,TGCGCCAGCAGCCAAGGGGGTCTAGCGGGAATTTTGTCCGGGGAGCTGTTTTTT,CASSQGGLAGILSGELFF
TRBD2,-,TRBV6-1,TRBJ2-3,TGTGCCAGCAGTGAAGTGACTAGCGGGGGGGCAGATACGCAGTATTTT,CASSEVTSGGADTQYF
TRBD2,once,TRBV28,TRBJ2-5,TGTGCCAGCAGTTTTCTAGCGGGGCACCAAGAGACCCAGTACTTC,CASSFLAGHQETQYF
TRBD1,-,TRBV5-4,TRBJ2-7,TGTGCCAGCAGCCAAGACAGGGGCTACGAGCAGTACTTC,CASSQDRGYEQYF
-,-,TRBV19,TRBJ1-5,TGTGCCAGTAGTAAAGGAGGGATGGGCAATCAGCCCCAGCATTTT,CASSKGGMGNQPQHF
-,-,TRBV11-3,TRBJ2-2,TGTGCCAGCAGCTCAGGGGCGGGAGTGCGCACCGGGGAGCTGTTTTTT,CASSSGAGVRTGELFF
-,-,TRBV29-1,TRBJ2-3,TGCAGCACCCGGGACACCTTTGGAGCAGATACGCAGTATTTT,CSTRDTFGADTQYF
-,-,TRBV5-1,TRBJ1-1,TGCGCCAGCAGCTTGGAATACAGGAACACTGAAGCTTTCTTT,CASSLEYRNTEAFF
TRBD1,once,TRBV9,TRBJ2-1,TGTGCCAGCAGCGCAACGGGACAGGGGAGTGGTGAGCAGTTCTTC,CASSATGQGSGEQFF
-,-,TRBV2,TRBJ2-5,TGTGCCAGCAACAGGGGTCCGTGGGGCGGGACCGAGACCCAGTACTTC,CASNRGPWGGTETQYF
-,-,TRBV12-1,TRBJ1-3,TGTGCCAGCAGCTTATACAGGGGGGCTGGAAACACCATATATTTT,CASSLYRGAGNTIYF
TRBD1,-,TRBV27,TRBJ2-7,TGTGCCAGCAGTTCTCTTTCGGGACAGGGTCCCCCATACGAGCAGTACTTC,CASSSLSGQGPPYEQYF
-,-,TRBV7-3,TRBJ2-1,TGTGCCAGCAGCCCACTCTCTAGCGCAGACAATGAGCAGTTCTTC,CASSPLSSADNEQFF
-,-,TRBV7-3,TRBJ2-3,TGTGCCAGCAGCTTAATCGACGGGAGAGCCACAGATACGCAGTATTTT,CASSLIDGRATDTQYF
TRBD1,-,TRBV10-3,TRBJ1-2,TGTGCCATCAGTGACCGGACAGGGGGAAACTATGGCTACACCTTC,CAISDRTGGNYGYTF
-,-,TRBV29-1,TRBJ2-1,TGCAGCGATTGTGAGGCGGCCTACAATGAGCAGTTCTTC,CSDCEAAYNEQFF
TRBD1,-,TRBV4-3,TRBJ1-2,TGCGCCAGCAGCCAAGGGGCAGGGGGCGTCGTCTACACCTTC,CASSQGAGGVVYTF
TRBD1,once,TRBV19,TRBJ2-7,TGTGCCAGTAGTATAGGGACAGGAAGAGGGTACGAGCAGTACTTC,CASSIGTGRGYEQYF
-,-,TRBV14,TRBJ1-2,TGTGCCAGCAGCCCTTCTGGGGGGGGCTACTATGGCTACACCTTC,CASSPSGGGYYGYTF